This record looks at one T cell receptor (beta chain) sequence and its context. Antigen: not known. The ends were cut back, 0 bases at V and 5 bases at J, with 8 bases in the middle. The length of the CDR3 is 14 residues. In germline, CDR1 is SGHNT, CDR2 YYREEE (reference sequence). Patients with Susac syndrome met the recently defined diagnostic criteria for definite or probable disease. Negative isolation was used for CD8+ and CD4+ T cells, and FACS enrichment was applied to TEMRA cells. These data come from a study of CD8 T cells in Susac syndrome. Findings and limits, study-wide: There was no clonal expansion in the CD4+ T cell repertoires of Susac syndrome.

The RNA input was about 0.45 to 1 ug, and it was reverse transcribed with random hexamers. TCRdb passed the immunoSEQ multiplex PCR reads through MiXCR, listing each CDR3 protein once. The sample lists 200,000 to 250,000 distinct CDR3 sequences, about 95% occurring once. The TCR sequence derives from a human donor with Susac syndrome. Sequencing was performed on CD4+ T cells from PBMCs. The chain joins TRBV5-4 to TRBJ1-4; no reliable D call. The chain's CDR3 is CASSLDSSNEKLFF. CDR3 nucleotide sequence: TGTGCCAGCAGCTTGGACTCCTCGAATGAAAAACTGTTTTTT.